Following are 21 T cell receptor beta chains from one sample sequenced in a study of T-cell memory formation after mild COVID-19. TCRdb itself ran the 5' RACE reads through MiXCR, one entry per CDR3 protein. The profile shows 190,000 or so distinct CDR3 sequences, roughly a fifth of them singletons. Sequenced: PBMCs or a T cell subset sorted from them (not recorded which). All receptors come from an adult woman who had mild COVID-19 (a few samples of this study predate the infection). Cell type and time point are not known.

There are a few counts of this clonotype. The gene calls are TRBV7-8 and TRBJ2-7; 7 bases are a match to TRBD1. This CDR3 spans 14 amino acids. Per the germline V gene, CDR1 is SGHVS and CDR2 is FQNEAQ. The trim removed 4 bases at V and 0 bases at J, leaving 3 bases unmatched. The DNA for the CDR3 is TGTGCCAGCAGCTCGGACAGGTCCTCCTACGAGCAGTACTTC. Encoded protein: CASSSDRSSYEQYF.

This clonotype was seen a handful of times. CDR3 sequence: CASSPLAGGYHEQFF. In DNA, the CDR3 is TGTGCCAGCAGCCCCTTAGCGGGGGGTTACCATGAGCAGTTCTTC. The chain uses TRBV12-3 or TRBV12-4 and TRBJ2-1, with TRBD2 identical over 10 bases. The ends lost 6 bases at V and 8 bases at J; junction bases unmatched: 10. The CDR3 has 15 residues.

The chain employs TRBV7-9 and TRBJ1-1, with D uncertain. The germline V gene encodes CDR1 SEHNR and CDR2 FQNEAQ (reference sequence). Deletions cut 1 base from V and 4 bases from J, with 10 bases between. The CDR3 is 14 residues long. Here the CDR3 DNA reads TGTGCCAGCAGCTTAGTTCCCGGGGTCACTGAAGCTTTCTTT. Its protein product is CASSLVPGVTEAFF.

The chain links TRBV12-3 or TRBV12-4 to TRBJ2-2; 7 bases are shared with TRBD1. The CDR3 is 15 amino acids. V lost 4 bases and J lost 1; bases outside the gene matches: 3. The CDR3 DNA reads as TGTGCCAGCAGTTCCGGGACAGAGAACACCGGGGAGCTGTTTTTT. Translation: CASSSGTENTGELFF.

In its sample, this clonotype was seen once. The CDR3 DNA follows: TGTGCCAGCAGCCACCCCGGACGCCAGGGCGAGCAGTACTTC. Its translation: CASSHPGRQGEQYF. The rearrangement links TRBV7-9 to TRBJ2-7; a weak D match, TRBD1 (5 bases). V shed 5 bases and J shed 6 bases, with 17 bases lying between them. Germline-derived CDR1 and CDR2 are SEHNR and FQNEAQ (reference sequence). CDR3 size: 14 residues.

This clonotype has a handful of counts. The CDR3 DNA is TGCAGCGTTGAAGAAATGGACAGGGGGCTTTACAATGAGCAGTTCTTC. Protein sequence: CSVEEMDRGLYNEQFF. This chain uses TRBV29-1 with TRBJ2-1; 11 bases match TRBD1. V lost 0 bases to trimming and J lost 4 bases; unmatched junction nucleotides: 5. The CDR3 sequence is 16 residues long. CDR1 and CDR2 from the germline V gene are SQVTM and ANQGSEA.

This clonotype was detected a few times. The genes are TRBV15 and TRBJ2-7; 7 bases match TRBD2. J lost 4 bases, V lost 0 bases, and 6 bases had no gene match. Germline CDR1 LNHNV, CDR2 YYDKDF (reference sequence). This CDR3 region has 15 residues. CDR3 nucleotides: TGTGCCACCAGCAGAGATAGGGGACTAACGTACGAGCAGTACTTC. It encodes CATSRDRGLTYEQYF.

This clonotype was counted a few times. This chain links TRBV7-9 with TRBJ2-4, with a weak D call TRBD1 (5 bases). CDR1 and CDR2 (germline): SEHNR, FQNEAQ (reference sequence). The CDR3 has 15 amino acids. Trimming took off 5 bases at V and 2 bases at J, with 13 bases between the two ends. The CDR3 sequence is CASSTTQASKNIQYF. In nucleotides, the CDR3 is TGTGCCAGCAGCACTACACAGGCATCCAAAAACATTCAGTACTTC.

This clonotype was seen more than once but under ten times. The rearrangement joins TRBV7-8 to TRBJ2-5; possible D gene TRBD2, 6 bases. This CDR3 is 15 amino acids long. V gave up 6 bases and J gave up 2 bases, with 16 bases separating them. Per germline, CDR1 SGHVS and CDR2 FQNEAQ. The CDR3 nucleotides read TGTGCCAGCAGACTCCTAGCGACGGGGCAAGAGACCCAGTACTTC. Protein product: CASRLLATGQETQYF.

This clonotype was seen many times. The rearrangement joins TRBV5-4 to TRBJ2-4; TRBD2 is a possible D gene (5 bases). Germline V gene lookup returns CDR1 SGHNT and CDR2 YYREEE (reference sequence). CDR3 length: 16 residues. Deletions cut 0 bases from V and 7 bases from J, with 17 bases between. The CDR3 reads CASSLAVFGEWNIQYF. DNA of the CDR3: TGTGCCAGCAGCTTGGCCGTCTTCGGGGAATGGAACATTCAGTACTTC. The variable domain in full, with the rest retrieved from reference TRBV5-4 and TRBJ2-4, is ETGVTQSPTHLIKTRGQQVTLRCSSQSGHNTVSWYQQALGQGPQFIFQYYREEENGRGNFPPRFSGLQFPNYSSELNVNALELDDSALYLCASSLAVFGEWNIQYFGAGTRLSVL.

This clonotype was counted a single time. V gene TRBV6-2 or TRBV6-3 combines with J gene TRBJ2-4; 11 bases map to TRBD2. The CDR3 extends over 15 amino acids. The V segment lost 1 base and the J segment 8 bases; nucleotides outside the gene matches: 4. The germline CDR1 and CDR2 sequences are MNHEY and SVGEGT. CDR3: CASSYLGLAEYIQYF. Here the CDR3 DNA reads TGTGCCAGCAGTTACTTGGGACTAGCGGAATACATTCAGTACTTC.

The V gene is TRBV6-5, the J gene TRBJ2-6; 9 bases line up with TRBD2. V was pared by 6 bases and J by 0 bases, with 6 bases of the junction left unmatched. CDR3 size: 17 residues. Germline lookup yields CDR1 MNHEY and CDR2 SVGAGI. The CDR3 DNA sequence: TGTGCCAGCAGCGGGCTAGCGGGAAACTCTGGGGCCAACGTCCTGACTTTC. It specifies CASSGLAGNSGANVLTF.

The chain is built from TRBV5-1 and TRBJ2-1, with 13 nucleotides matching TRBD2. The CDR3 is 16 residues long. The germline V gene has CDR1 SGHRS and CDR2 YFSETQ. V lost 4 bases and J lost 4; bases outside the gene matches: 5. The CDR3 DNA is TGCGCCAGCAGCGACGGACTAGCGGGGGAGTACAATGAGCAGTTCTTC. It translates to CASSDGLAGEYNEQFF.

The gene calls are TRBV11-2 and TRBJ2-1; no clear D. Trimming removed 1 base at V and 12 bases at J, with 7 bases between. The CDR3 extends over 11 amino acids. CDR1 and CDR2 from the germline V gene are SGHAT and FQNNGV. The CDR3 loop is CASSLVAGQFF. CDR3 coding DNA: TGTGCCAGCAGCTTAGTGGCCGGGCAGTTCTTC.

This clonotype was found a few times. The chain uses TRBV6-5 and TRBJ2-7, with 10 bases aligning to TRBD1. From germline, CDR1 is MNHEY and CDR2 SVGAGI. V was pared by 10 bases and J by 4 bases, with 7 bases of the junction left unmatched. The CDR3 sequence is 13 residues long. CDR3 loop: CAIGTGELYEQYF. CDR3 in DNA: TGTGCCATCGGGACAGGGGAACTATACGAGCAGTACTTC.

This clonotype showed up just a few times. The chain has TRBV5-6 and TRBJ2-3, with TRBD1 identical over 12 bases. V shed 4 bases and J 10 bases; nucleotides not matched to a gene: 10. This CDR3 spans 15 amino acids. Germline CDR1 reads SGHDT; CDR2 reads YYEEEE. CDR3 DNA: TGTGCCAGCAGCGACGGGACAGGGGGCGCGACACCGCAGTATTTT. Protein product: CASSDGTGGATPQYF.

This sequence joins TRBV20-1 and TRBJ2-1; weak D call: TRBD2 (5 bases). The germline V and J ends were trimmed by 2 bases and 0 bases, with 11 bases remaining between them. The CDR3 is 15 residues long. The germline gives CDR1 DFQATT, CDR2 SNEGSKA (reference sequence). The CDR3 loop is CSARPYRDSYNEQFF. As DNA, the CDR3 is TGCAGTGCTAGACCATACCGGGACTCCTACAATGAGCAGTTCTTC.

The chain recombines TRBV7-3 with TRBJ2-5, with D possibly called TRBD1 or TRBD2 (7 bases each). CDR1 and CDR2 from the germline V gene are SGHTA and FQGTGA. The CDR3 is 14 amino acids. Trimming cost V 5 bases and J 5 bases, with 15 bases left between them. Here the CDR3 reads CASSPRGGVETQYF. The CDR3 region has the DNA TGTGCCAGCAGCCCCAGGGGGGGAGTGGAGACCCAGTACTTC.

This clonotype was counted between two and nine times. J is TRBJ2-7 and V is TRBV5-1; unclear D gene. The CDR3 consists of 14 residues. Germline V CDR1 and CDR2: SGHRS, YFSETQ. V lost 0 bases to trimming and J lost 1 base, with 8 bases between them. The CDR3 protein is CASSLEVRSYEQYF. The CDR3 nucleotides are TGCGCCAGCAGCTTGGAAGTCAGGTCCTACGAGCAGTACTTC.

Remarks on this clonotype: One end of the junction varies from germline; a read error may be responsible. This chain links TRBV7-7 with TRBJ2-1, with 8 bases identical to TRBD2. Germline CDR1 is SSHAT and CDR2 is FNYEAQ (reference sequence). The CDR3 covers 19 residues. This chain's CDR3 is CASSERPGREASSYNEQFF. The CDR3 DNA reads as TGTGCTAGCAGCGAAAGACCTGGGCGGGAGGCGAGCTCCTACAATGAGCAGTTCTTC.

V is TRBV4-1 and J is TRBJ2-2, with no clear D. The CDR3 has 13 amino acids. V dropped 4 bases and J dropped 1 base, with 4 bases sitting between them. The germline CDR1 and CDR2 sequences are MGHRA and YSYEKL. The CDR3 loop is CASSPGNTGELFF. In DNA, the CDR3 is TGCGCCAGCAGCCCCGGGAACACCGGGGAGCTGTTTTTT.